This TCR beta chain stems from a study of blood T cell repertoires in COVID-19. Study context: The samples span acute and convalescent COVID-19 from the United States, Italy and Spain.

The CDR3 is 13 amino acids. The V end lost 2 bases, the J end lost 4 bases, and 8 bases lay between the germline ends. Germline CDR1 is LGHDT and CDR2 is YNNKEL (reference sequence). Using immunoSEQ multiplex PCR, the repertoire was profiled, and TCRdb retains in-frame clones only, with some absent. Here the sample spans 45,000 to 70,000 clones, around 76% being singletons. The TCR sequence derives from a woman in her sixties or seventies with acute or convalescent COVID-19. Sequencing was done on a sample of peripheral blood. The chain joins TRBV3-1 (or the pseudogene TRBV3-2) to TRBJ1-1, with D tentatively TRBD1 (6 bases). The CDR3 DNA follows: TGTGCCAGCAGCCAATTCAGGGGCACTGAAGCTTTCTTT. Amino acid sequence: CASSQFRGTEAFF.